This is a list of T cell receptor beta chains from one sample in a study of T-cell memory formation after mild COVID-19. TCRdb re-called the 5' RACE reads through MiXCR, storing one row per CDR3 protein. The sample lists about 33,000 distinct CDR3 sequences, 20% to 25% occurring once. The sample comprised PBMCs or a T cell subset sorted from them (not recorded which). Every receptor here comes from an adult who had mild COVID-19 (a few samples of this study predate the infection). Cell type and time point are not known. Both conserved end residues are part of each CDR3. The D gene is left open where the match is weak. Expanded clones get a size class; other rows say once, few or many, or leave the size out.

D gene | clone size | J gene | V gene | CDR3 DNA | CDR3 protein
. | . | TRBJ2-1 | TRBV19 | TGTGCCAGTCAATGGCGCGGGTTCTCCTACAATGAGCAGTTCTTC | CASQWRGFSYNEQFF
TRBD1 | . | TRBJ2-7 | TRBV24-1 | TGTGCCACCAGTGATCCGGACAGGAACGAGCAGTACTTC | CATSDPDRNEQYF
. | many | TRBJ1-4 | TRBV12-3/TRBV12-4 | TGTGCCAGCAGGGACACGGTAGGGGAAAAACTGTTTTTT | CASRDTVGEKLFF
. | . | TRBJ1-1 | TRBV13 | TGTGCCAGCAGCTACGGACAGACCACTGAAGCTTTCTTT | CASSYGQTTEAFF
TRBD1 | . | TRBJ2-7 | TRBV9 | TGTGCCAGCAGCCCCGGGACAGAGCACGAGCAGTACTTC | CASSPGTEHEQYF
. | . | TRBJ2-1 | TRBV24-1 | TGTGCCACCAGTTCCCCGTCTGAGCAGTTCTTC | CATSSPSEQFF
TRBD2 | many | TRBJ2-1 | TRBV10-3 | TGTGCCATCACCACTAATAGCGGGGGGGCCGGCGATGAGCAGTTCTTC | CAITTNSGGAGDEQFF
TRBD2 | medium-sized | TRBJ2-1 | TRBV4-3 | TGCGCCAGCAGCCAAGATCAGACTAGCGGGAGTAAGTTCTTC | CASSQDQTSGSKFF
. | many | TRBJ1-1 | TRBV5-4 | TGTGCCAGCAGCTTGGATCACGGCAGGGCGGGTACTGAAGCTTTCTTT | CASSLDHGRAGTEAFF
. | few | TRBJ2-7 | TRBV7-9 | TGTGCCAGCAGCTCGGATCGATCCTCCTACGAGCAGTACTTC | CASSSDRSSYEQYF
. | . | TRBJ1-5 | TRBV30 | TGTGCCTGGAGTCTCGGTAGCAATCAGCCCCAGCATTTT | CAWSLGSNQPQHF
. | many | TRBJ2-5 | TRBV24-1 | TGTGCCACCAGTGATTACGGATTTTATTGGAAGACCCAGTACTTC | CATSDYGFYWKTQYF
. | many | TRBJ1-3 | TRBV11-3 | TGTGCCAGCGGCACCCAGGGTCTCACTCACTCTGGAAACACCATATATTTT | CASGTQGLTHSGNTIYF
. | many | TRBJ2-7 | TRBV5-1 | TGCGCCAGCAGGCGGGGGACAGCCTCTTTGGAGCAGTACTTC | CASRRGTASLEQYF
. | many | TRBJ1-1 | TRBV7-3 | TGTGCCAGCAGCTTATCAAGGGACACTGAAGCTTTCTTT | CASSLSRDTEAFF
. | many | TRBJ2-1 | TRBV12-3/TRBV12-4 | TGTGCCAGCAGTATTTATGACAATGAGCAGTTCTTC | CASSIYDNEQFF
TRBD2 | many | TRBJ2-1 | TRBV20-1 | TGCAGTGCTCCCCGACTAGCGGGGGGGTCGAGCTCCTACAATGAGCAGTTCTTC | CSAPRLAGGSSSYNEQFF
TRBD1 | many | TRBJ1-1 | TRBV27 | TGTGCCAGCAGTTTCCGACAGGGCGACGAAGCTTTCTTT | CASSFRQGDEAFF
. | many | TRBJ1-3 | TRBV7-9 | TGTGCCAGCAGTCTGTCGTCAGGGACGGGTGGAAACACCATATATTTT | CASSLSSGTGGNTIYF
TRBD1 | many | TRBJ2-3 | TRBV2 | TGTGCCAGCAAGTTAGGGGGACAGGTTAATTTT | CASKLGGQVNF
TRBD1 | many | TRBJ1-5 | TRBV7-2 | TGTGCCAGCAGCCCGGGACAGAGAGATCAGCCCCAGCATTTT | CASSPGQRDQPQHF
TRBD1 | . | TRBJ2-1 | TRBV7-3 | TGTGCCAGCAGCCCCGGGGACAGCTACAATGAGCAGTTCTTC | CASSPGDSYNEQFF
. | . | TRBJ2-7 | TRBV12-3/TRBV12-4 | TGTGCCAGCAGTTCTACTGAATCCTACGAGCAGTACTTC | CASSSTESYEQYF
. | once | TRBJ1-5 | TRBV7-9 | TGTGCCAGCAGATCACCGGGTCAGCCCCAGCATTTT | CASRSPGQPQHF
. | many | TRBJ2-3 | TRBV24-1 | TGTGCCACCAGTGATTTCGCTGGGACACCGCCCGGTCAGGATACGCAGTATTTT | CATSDFAGTPPGQDTQYF
. | many | TRBJ1-3 | TRBV7-9 | TGTGCCAGCAGCTTAGAGGGCCTGAGCTCTGGAAACACCATATATTTT | CASSLEGLSSGNTIYF
. | many | TRBJ2-2 | TRBV7-2 | TGTGCCAGCAGCTTAGTAACTGGGGGTCGCACCGGGGAGCTGTTTTTT | CASSLVTGGRTGELFF
. | many | TRBJ2-7 | TRBV25-1 | TGTGCCAGCAGCGCTTACGAAAGGCCTGGGCAGTACTTC | CASSAYERPGQYF
. | many | TRBJ2-7 | TRBV6-1 | TGTGCCAGCAGTGGCCCTGAGGAGGGGGGCCGTTACGAGCAGTACTTC | CASSGPEEGGRYEQYF
. | many | TRBJ2-5 | TRBV19 | TGTGCCACCGACTTCGGAAGGGCCCAGTACTTC | CATDFGRAQYF
TRBD2 | many | TRBJ2-1 | TRBV6-6 | TGTGCCAGCAGTCCGAGCAGCGGGGGGTACAATGAGCAGTTCTTC | CASSPSSGGYNEQFF
. | many | TRBJ2-1 | TRBV4-3 | TGCGCCAGCAGCCAAGATCGAATAGGTAGCCGATTAGAGCAGTTCTTC | CASSQDRIGSRLEQFF
TRBD2 | medium-sized | TRBJ2-1 | TRBV5-5 | TGTGCCAGCAGCGCAACTAGCGGGGCCTACAATGAGCAGTTCTTC | CASSATSGAYNEQFF
. | many | TRBJ2-7 | TRBV15 | TGTGCCACCAGCAGATCACTCTCCTACGAGCAGTACTTC | CATSRSLSYEQYF
TRBD2 | many | TRBJ2-2 | TRBV7-2 | TGTGCCAGCAGCATCGAGCGGGGCACCGGGGAGCTGTTTTTT | CASSIERGTGELFF
. | many | TRBJ2-2 | TRBV4-1 | TGCGCCAGCAGCCAAGTAGTCACGGGTACCGGGGAGCTGTTTTTT | CASSQVVTGTGELFF
. | many | TRBJ2-2 | TRBV6-2/TRBV6-3 | TGTGCCAGCCGACCGCAGGCCGGGGAGCTGTTTTTT | CASRPQAGELFF
. | few | TRBJ1-2 | TRBV18 | TGTGCCAGCTCACCACCGGGACAAAGCAAAGTTAACTATGGCTACACCTTC | CASSPPGQSKVNYGYTF
TRBD1 | many | TRBJ1-4 | TRBV5-5 | TGTGCCAGCAGCTCGACAGGGAAGATTGAAAAACTGTTTTTT | CASSSTGKIEKLFF
TRBD2 | many | TRBJ2-2 | TRBV6-5 | TGTGCCAGTACAGCGGGGGGCGGGGAGCTGTTTTTT | CASTAGGGELFF
TRBD1 | medium-sized | TRBJ2-1 | TRBV29-1 | TGCAGCGTGGGACAGAAGTACAATGAGCAGTTCTTC | CSVGQKYNEQFF
. | . | TRBJ1-1 | TRBV19 | TGTGCCAGTAGTATAGTGTGGGGCACGAACACTGAAGCTTTCTTT | CASSIVWGTNTEAFF
. | many | TRBJ1-1 | TRBV5-1 | TGCGCCAGCAGCTTGGACTCAGGTATCGGCACTGAAGCTTTCTTT | CASSLDSGIGTEAFF
TRBD1 | . | TRBJ2-7 | TRBV5-1 | TGCGCCAGCAGCGTCACAGGGGGCGAGCAGTACTTC | CASSVTGGEQYF
. | many | TRBJ2-5 | TRBV10-3 | TGTGCCATCAGCCCCCTTCATATTGGGGGAGGCCCCTTCCCCCAAGAGACCCAGTACTTC | CAISPLHIGGGPFPQETQYF
TRBD1 | . | TRBJ2-5 | TRBV20-1 | TGCAGTGCTAGTCTCCCCCCCCAGACAGGGGAGGAGACCCAGTACTTC | CSASLPPQTGEETQYF
TRBD2 | . | TRBJ2-5 | TRBV11-2 | TGTGCCAGCAGCTTTTCGGTTACTAGCGGGACAGAGACCCAGTACTTC | CASSFSVTSGTETQYF
. | . | TRBJ1-1 | TRBV7-9 | TGTGCCAGCAGCTTAGGGCTCACTGAAGCTTTCTTT | CASSLGLTEAFF